The 13 T cell receptor beta chains given below trace back to one sample, sequenced in a study of regulatory T cells in long-lasting Graves disease (dated by TCRdb to the early 2020s). In the paper's terms, the time point label means: newly diagnosed GD, antithyroid drugs for less than 3 months. For both TCR sequencing and RNA sequencing, RNA was extracted from PBMCs using TRIzol. Libraries were built with multiplex PCR. Sequencing was performed on an Illumina HiSeq 4000. iRepertoire HTBI primers and Arm-PCR amplification of CDR3 regions were used to construct TCR beta libraries. The public reads were quality trimmed at Q25 with fastp and then assembled into clones with MiXCR by TCRdb, keeping productive beta chains. A single entry per CDR3 protein holds the most common genes and DNA from its merged rows. The sample table lists fewer than 550,000 distinct CDR3 sequences, about 16% of them with a count of one. Together, the top ten hold roughly 25% of the sample.

The same sample was also studied in work on T cells in Graves' hyperthyroidism and ophthalmopathy.

The sample was peripheral blood mononuclear cells (PBMCs), taken at new diagnosis, from a patient treated with antithyroid drugs. These receptor sequences come from a woman between 40 and 65 years old with Graves disease. Donor details come from another sample of the same person, matched by shared clones.

This clonotype has at least ten counts. J is TRBJ2-3 and V is TRBV11-2, with a possible D match to TRBD1 (6 bases). Germline CDR1 is SGHAT and CDR2 is FQNNGV. Deletions cut 6 bases from V and 2 bases from J, with 15 bases between. This CDR3 comprises 15 residues. CDR3 in amino acids: CASSPMGTYTDTQYF. The CDR3 DNA reads as TGTGCCAGCAGTCCTATGGGGACATACACAGATACGCAGTATTTT. The complete variable domain, with remaining parts taken from reference TRBV11-2 and TRBJ2-3, reads EAGVAQSPRYKIIEKRQSVAFWCNPISGHATLYWYQQILGQGPKLLIQFQNNGVVDDSQLPKDRFSAERLKGVDSTLKIQPAKLEDSAVYLCASSPMGTYTDTQYFGPGTRLTVL.

This clonotype was counted at least ten times. The rearrangement links TRBV12-3 or TRBV12-4 to TRBJ2-7, with D perhaps given as TRBD1 or TRBD2 (6 bases each). CDR3 length: 12 amino acids. The V and J ends lost 5 bases and 10 bases respectively, with 15 bases between them. The CDR3 loop reads CASSTRDTGQYF. Written as DNA, the CDR3 is TGTGCCAGCAGTACGCGGGACACCGGACAGTACTTC.

A few counts support this clonotype. The chain joins TRBV18 to TRBJ1-6; maybe TRBD1 (5 bases). V lost 4 bases and J 4 bases, leaving 8 bases between the germline ends. The CDR3 is 14 residues long. Germline CDR1 is KGHSH and CDR2 is LQKENI. The CDR3 DNA reads TGTGCCAGCTCACGGGACGCATATAATTCACCCCTCCACTTT. Encoded protein: CASSRDAYNSPLHF.

This clonotype was seen repeatedly, ten times or more. This CDR3 reads CASSLAPTVNTEAFF. The CDR3 DNA reads TGTGCCAGCAGCTTAGCCCCGACAGTGAACACTGAAGCTTTCTTT. The V and J genes are TRBV11-3 and TRBJ1-1; D perhaps matches TRBD1 (5 bases). The CDR3 is 15 amino acids. Per germline, CDR1 SGHNT and CDR2 YENEEA. V shed 1 base and J shed 0 bases, with 9 bases lying between them.

Here the CDR3 reads CASNAGSGNTIYF. The CDR3 DNA reads as TGTGCCAGCAACGCAGGCTCTGGAAACACCATATATTTT. This chain joins TRBV6-2 or TRBV6-3 and TRBJ1-3; D gene unclear. The CDR3 extends over 13 amino acids. Germline CDR1 and CDR2: MNHEY and SVGEGT. Trimming removed 7 bases at V and 0 bases at J, with 7 bases between.

In this sample, this clonotype turned up a few times. The chain recombines TRBV6-2 or TRBV6-3 with TRBJ1-5; D is perhaps TRBD1 (5 bases). From germline, CDR1 is MNHEY and CDR2 SVGEGT. Trimming took off 0 bases at V and 5 bases at J, with 11 bases between the two ends. This CDR3 is built from 15 residues. CDR3 in DNA: TGTGCCAGCAGTTACTCGGGGCAGAGGCATCAGCCCCAGCATTTT. This gives the protein CASSYSGQRHQPQHF.

The sample holds a few counts of this clonotype. The chain uses TRBV6-1 and TRBJ1-4; 7 nucleotides match TRBD1. Germline CDR1 is MNHNS and CDR2 is SASEGT. The CDR3 has 15 amino acids. V lost 6 bases to trimming and J lost 8 bases; unmatched junction nucleotides: 12. CDR3 in DNA: TGTGCCAGCAGGAGGCCCACAGGGGATAACGAAAAACTGTTTTTT. Its translation: CASRRPTGDNEKLFF.

This clonotype was counted many times. The chain has TRBV6-2 or TRBV6-3 and TRBJ2-7; the D gene is possibly TRBD2 (5 bases). V was shortened by 2 bases and J by 1 base, with 6 bases between the two germline ends. Germline lookup yields CDR1 MNHEY and CDR2 SVGEGT. This CDR3 region has 13 residues. The DNA of the CDR3 is TGTGCCAGCAGTTACGGAGGTTCCTACGAGCAGTACTTC. Its translation: CASSYGGSYEQYF.

This chain connects TRBV3-1 to TRBJ1-6; a weak D match, TRBD1 (6 bases). V lost 4 bases, J lost 4 bases, and 8 bases lay in between. The germline V gene has CDR1 LGHDT and CDR2 YNNKEL (reference sequence). This CDR3 has 14 residues. In nucleotides, the CDR3 is TGTGCCAGCAGCCCGGGACATTATAATTCACCCCTCCACTTT. Translation: CASSPGHYNSPLHF.

The gene calls are TRBV14 and TRBJ2-1, with D possibly being TRBD2 (7 bases). Deletions cut 0 bases from V and 4 bases from J, with 13 bases between. CDR3 length: 16 residues. Germline loops: CDR1 SGHDN, CDR2 FVKESK. The CDR3 loop is CASSQDAGAIYNEQFF. CDR3 nucleotide sequence: TGTGCCAGCAGCCAAGACGCGGGGGCCATTTACAATGAGCAGTTCTTC.

This clonotype was recorded at least ten times. The chain joins TRBV28 to TRBJ2-3, with 8 bases matching TRBD2. The CDR3 covers 14 residues. V was clipped by 6 bases and J by 1 base; unmatched bases: 3. Per the germline V gene, CDR1 is MDHEN and CDR2 is SYDVKM. The DNA for the CDR3 is TGTGCCAGCAGGTATAGCGGGGGCACAGATACGCAGTATTTT. Translating it yields CASRYSGGTDTQYF.

This clonotype was picked up many times. This chain joins TRBV7-9 and TRBJ2-7; TRBD1 might be the D (6 bases). Trimming took 0 bases from V and 0 from J, leaving 9 bases between them. The CDR3 is made up of 15 amino acids. The germline V gene has CDR1 SEHNR and CDR2 FQNEAQ (reference sequence). CDR3 nucleotide sequence: TGTGCCAGCAGCTTAGCGGACAGTGGCTCCTACGAGCAGTACTTC. Protein product: CASSLADSGSYEQYF.

This clonotype showed up just a few times. The V gene is TRBV20-1, the J gene TRBJ2-6, with TRBD1 matching over 8 bases. J lost 2 bases, V lost 6 bases, and 3 bases had no gene match. The CDR3 runs to 14 residues. The germline V gene encodes CDR1 DFQATT and CDR2 SNEGSKA (reference sequence). CDR3 coding DNA: TGCAGTGCCCGGGACAGGACTGGGGCCAACGTCCTGACTTTC. Translation: CSARDRTGANVLTF.